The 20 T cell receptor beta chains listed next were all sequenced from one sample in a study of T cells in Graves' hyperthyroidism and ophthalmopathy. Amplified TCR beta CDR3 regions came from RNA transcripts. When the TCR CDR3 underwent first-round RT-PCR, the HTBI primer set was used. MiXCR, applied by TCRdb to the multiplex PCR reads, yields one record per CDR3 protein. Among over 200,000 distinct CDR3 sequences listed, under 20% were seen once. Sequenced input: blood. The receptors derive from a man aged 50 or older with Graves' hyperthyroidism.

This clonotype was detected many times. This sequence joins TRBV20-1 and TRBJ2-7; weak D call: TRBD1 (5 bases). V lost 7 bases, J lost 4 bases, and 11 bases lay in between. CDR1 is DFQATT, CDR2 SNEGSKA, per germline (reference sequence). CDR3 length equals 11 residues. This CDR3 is CSVSQGYEQYF. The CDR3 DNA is TGCAGTGTCTCGCAGGGATACGAGCAGTACTTC.

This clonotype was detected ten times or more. CDR3 nucleotides: TGTGCCAGCAGTTTACATGGACCCTCCTGGGGGAATCAGCCCCAGCATTTT. Encoded protein: CASSLHGPSWGNQPQHF. J is TRBJ1-5 and V is TRBV28, with D perhaps matching TRBD1 (5 bases). Trimming shortened V by 2 bases and J by 4 bases, and 18 bases separated the two germline ends. Per the germline V gene, CDR1 is MDHEN and CDR2 is SYDVKM. CDR3 size: 17 residues.

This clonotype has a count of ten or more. CDR3 in DNA: TGTGCCACCTGCAGAGACCGACCCGGGGATACGCAGTATTTT. Translated: CATCRDRPGDTQYF. The gene calls are TRBV7-9 and TRBJ2-3; D is unresolved. V lost 10 bases and J 6 bases, leaving 20 bases between the germline ends. This CDR3 has 14 amino acids. Germline loops: CDR1 SEHNR, CDR2 FQNEAQ (reference sequence).

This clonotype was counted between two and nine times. CDR3 sequence reads: CASGDYLAGELFF. The CDR3 DNA sequence: TGTGCCAGCGGGGACTACCTTGCCGGGGAGCTGTTTTTT. V is TRBV6-8 and J is TRBJ2-2, with 7 nucleotides matching TRBD2. The CDR3 has 13 residues. Germline trimming cut 8 bases from V and 6 bases from J; bases unmatched to any gene: 6. Germline loops: CDR1 MNHGY, CDR2 SAAAGT.

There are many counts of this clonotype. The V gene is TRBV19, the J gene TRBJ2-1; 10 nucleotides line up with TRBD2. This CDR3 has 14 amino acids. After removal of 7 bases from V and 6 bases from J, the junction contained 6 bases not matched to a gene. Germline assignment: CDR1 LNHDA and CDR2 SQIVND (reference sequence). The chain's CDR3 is CASNPSGSFNEQFF. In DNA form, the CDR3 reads TGTGCCAGTAACCCTAGCGGGAGCTTCAATGAGCAGTTCTTC.

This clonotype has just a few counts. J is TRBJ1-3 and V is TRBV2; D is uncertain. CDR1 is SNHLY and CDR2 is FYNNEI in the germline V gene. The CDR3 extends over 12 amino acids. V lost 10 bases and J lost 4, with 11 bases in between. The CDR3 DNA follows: TGTGCCACCGCATCTTGGGGAAACACCATATATTTT. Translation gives CATASWGNTIYF.

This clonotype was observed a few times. This CDR3 is CASSSGLAVEETQYF. CDR3 nucleotides: TGTGCCAGCAGCTCCGGACTAGCGGTAGAAGAGACCCAGTACTTC. The chain couples TRBV5-5 to TRBJ2-5, with 10 bases that match TRBD2. CDR1 SGHKS and CDR2 YYEKEE come from the germline V gene (reference sequence). This CDR3 spans 15 amino acids. V shed 3 bases, J shed 3 bases, and the junction held 5 bases outside the gene matches.

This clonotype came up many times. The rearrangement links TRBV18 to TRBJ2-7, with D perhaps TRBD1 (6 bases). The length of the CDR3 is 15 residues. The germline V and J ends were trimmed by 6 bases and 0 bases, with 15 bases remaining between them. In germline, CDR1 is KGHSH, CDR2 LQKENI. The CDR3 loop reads CASSRARGDSYEQYF. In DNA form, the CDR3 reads TGTGCCAGCTCCCGGGCCAGGGGCGACTCCTACGAGCAGTACTTC.

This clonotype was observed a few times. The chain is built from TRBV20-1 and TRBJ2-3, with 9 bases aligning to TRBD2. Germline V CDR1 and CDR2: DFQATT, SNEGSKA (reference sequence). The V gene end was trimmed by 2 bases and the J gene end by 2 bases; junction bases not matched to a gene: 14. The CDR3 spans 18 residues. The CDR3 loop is CSARPLTSLAGSTDTQYF. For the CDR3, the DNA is TGCAGTGCTAGACCCCTTACGAGTCTAGCGGGGTCCACAGATACGCAGTATTTT.

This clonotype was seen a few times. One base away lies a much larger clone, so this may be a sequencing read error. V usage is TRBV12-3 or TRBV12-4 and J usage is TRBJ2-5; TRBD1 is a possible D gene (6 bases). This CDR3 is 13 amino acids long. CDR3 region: CVSRLQGWETQYF. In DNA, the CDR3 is TGTGTCAGCAGACTACAGGGATGGGAGACCCAGTACTTC.

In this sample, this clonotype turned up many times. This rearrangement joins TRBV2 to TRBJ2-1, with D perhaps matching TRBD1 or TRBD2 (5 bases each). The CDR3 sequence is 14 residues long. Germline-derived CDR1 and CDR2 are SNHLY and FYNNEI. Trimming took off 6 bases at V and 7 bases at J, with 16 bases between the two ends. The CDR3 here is CASSKELGDNEQFF. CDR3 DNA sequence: TGTGCCAGCAGCAAAGAGCTGGGGGATAATGAGCAGTTCTTC. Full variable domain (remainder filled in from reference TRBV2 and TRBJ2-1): EPEVTQTPSHQVTQMGQEVILRCVPISNHLYFYWYRQILGQKVEFLVSFYNNEISEKSEIFDDQFSVERPDGSNFTLKIRSTKLEDSAMYFCASSKELGDNEQFFGPGTRLTVL.

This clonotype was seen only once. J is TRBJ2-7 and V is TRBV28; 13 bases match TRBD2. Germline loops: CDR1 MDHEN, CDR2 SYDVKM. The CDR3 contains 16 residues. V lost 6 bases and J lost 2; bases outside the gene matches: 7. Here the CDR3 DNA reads TGTGCCAGCAGGGATTCCGGGACTAGCGGGACCTACGAGCAGTACTTC. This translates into CASRDSGTSGTYEQYF.

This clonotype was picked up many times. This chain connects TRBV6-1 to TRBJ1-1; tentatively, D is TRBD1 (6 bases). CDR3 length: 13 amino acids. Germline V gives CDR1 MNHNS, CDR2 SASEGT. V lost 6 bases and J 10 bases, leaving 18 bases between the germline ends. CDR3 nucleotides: TGTGCCAGCAGCCCGGGACACGGAATGGCAGCTTTCTTT. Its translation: CASSPGHGMAAFF.

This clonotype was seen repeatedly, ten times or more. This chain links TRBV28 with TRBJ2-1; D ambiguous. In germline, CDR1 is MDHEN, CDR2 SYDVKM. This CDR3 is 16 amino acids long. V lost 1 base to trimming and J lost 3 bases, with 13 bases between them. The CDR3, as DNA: TGTGCCAGCAGTTTATTCATCGGAGAGCTCTACAATGAGCAGTTCTTC. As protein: CASSLFIGELYNEQFF.

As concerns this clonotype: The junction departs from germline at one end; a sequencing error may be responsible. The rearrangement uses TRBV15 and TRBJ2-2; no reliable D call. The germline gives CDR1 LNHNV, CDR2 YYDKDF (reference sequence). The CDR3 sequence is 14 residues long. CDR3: CATGRDAITGELFF. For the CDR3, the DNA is TGTGCCACCGGCAGAGATGCCATCACCGGGGAGCTGTTTTTT.

CDR3 residues: CASSSHRMNTEAFF. The CDR3 DNA reads as TGTGCCAGCAGTTCCCACAGGATGAACACTGAAGCTTTCTTT. The chain is built from TRBV28 and TRBJ1-1; TRBD1 is a possible D gene (5 bases). Germline-derived CDR1 and CDR2 are MDHEN and SYDVKM. The V gene lost 4 bases and the J gene lost 0 bases, with 9 bases spanning the gap. The CDR3 covers 14 residues. The whole variable domain, filled in from reference TRBV28 and TRBJ1-1, reads DVKVTQSSRYLVKRTGEKVFLECVQDMDHENMFWYRQDPGLGLRLIYFSYDVKMKEKGDIPEGYSVSREKKERFSLILESASTNQTSMYLCASSSHRMNTEAFFGQGTRLTVV.

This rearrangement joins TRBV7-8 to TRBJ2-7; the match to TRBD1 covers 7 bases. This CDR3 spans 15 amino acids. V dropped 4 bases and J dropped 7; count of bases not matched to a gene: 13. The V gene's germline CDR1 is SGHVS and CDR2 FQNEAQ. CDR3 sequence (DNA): TGTGCCAGCAGCTACCTCCGGACAGGAGGCGGTGAGCAGTACTTC. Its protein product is CASSYLRTGGGEQYF. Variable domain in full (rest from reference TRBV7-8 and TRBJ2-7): GAGVSQSPRYKVAKRGQDVALRCDPISGHVSLFWYQQALGQGPEFLTYFQNEAQLDKSGLPSDRFFAERPEGSVSTLKIQRTQQEDSAVYLCASSYLRTGGGEQYFGPGTRLTVT.

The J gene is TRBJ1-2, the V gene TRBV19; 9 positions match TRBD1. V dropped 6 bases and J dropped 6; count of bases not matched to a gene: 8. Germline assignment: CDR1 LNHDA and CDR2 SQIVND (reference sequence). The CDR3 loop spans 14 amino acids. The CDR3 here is CASSTGQGIHGYTF. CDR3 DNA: TGTGCCAGTAGCACTGGACAGGGGATCCATGGCTACACCTTC.

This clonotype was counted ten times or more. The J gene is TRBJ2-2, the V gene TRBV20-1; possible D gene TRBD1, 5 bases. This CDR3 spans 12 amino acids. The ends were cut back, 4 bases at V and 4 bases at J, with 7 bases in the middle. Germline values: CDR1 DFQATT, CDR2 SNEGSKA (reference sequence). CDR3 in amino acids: CSAIRVTGELFF. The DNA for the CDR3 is TGCAGTGCTATCAGGGTCACCGGGGAGCTGTTTTTT.

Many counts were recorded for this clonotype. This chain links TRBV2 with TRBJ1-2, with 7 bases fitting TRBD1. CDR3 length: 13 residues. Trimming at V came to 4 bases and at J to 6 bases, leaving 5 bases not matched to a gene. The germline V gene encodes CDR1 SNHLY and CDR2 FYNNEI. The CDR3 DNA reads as TGTGCCAGCAGTGCCGGGACAGAGGATGGCTACACCTTC. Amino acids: CASSAGTEDGYTF.